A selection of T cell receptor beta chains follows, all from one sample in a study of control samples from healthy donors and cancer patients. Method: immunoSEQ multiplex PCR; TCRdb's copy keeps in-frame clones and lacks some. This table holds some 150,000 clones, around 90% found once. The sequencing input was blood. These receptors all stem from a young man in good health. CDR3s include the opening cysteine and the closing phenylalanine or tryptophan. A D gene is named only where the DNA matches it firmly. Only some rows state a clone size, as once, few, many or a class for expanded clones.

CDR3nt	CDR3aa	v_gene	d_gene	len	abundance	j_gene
TGTGCCACCAGCTTCCAGGAGTTAGGGACCACCTACGAGCAGTACTTC	CATSFQELGTTYEQYF	TRBV15	NA	16	NA	TRBJ2-7
TGTGCCTGGAGTCCGAAGACAGGGATCACTGAAGCTTTCTTT	CAWSPKTGITEAFF	TRBV30	TRBD1	14	NA	TRBJ1-1
TGTGCCAGCAAGGAACAGGGGCCCGGAAACACCATATATTTT	CASKEQGPGNTIYF	TRBV2	TRBD1	14	once	TRBJ1-3
TGTGCCATCAGTGAGCTACTACTAGCTGGTACAGATACGCAGTATTTT	CAISELLLAGTDTQYF	TRBV10-3	NA	16	NA	TRBJ2-3
TGTGCCAGCAGCTACAGCGACGGCTCTGGAAACACCATATATTTT	CASSYSDGSGNTIYF	TRBV7-2	NA	15	NA	TRBJ1-3
TGTGCCAGCAGCCAGCCGGCTAGCGGGGGCCGATACGAGCAGTACTTC	CASSQPASGGRYEQYF	TRBV3-1/TRBV3-2	TRBD2	16	few	TRBJ2-7
TGTGCCAGCGGTGAGGCTAATGAAAAACTGTTTTTT	CASGEANEKLFF	TRBV6-1	NA	12	NA	TRBJ1-4
TGCGCCAGCGGTGTGGGACAGGACTATGGCTACACCTTC	CASGVGQDYGYTF	TRBV10-1	TRBD1	13	NA	TRBJ1-2
TGTGCTAGTGGTTTGGAAGTGGGCGGCTTAATGAACACTGAAGCTTTCTTT	CASGLEVGGLMNTEAFF	TRBV12-5	NA	17	NA	TRBJ1-1
TGTGCCAGCAGCTTAGGAGGAGTAAGGGGGTTTGAGCAGTACTTC	CASSLGGVRGFEQYF	TRBV7-9	NA	15	once	TRBJ2-7
TGTGCCAGCTATCGGATGGGGAGCACTGAAGCTTTCTTT	CASYRMGSTEAFF	TRBV27	NA	13	NA	TRBJ1-1
TGTGCCAGCAGTTACTCGGGTGGGGCCAGTCAGCCCCAGCATTTT	CASSYSGGASQPQHF	TRBV6-5	NA	15	NA	TRBJ1-5